The T cell receptor beta chain described here comes from a study of shared clonotypes between healthy human individuals. Study processing details: ImmunoSEQ only sent back junction sequences with no quality scores, so filtering was done differently. The assay was immunoSEQ multiplex PCR, and TCRdb's table has in-frame clones only and misses some. Clone size and the V and J calls come from that table; the DNA yielded D and trimming. This sample carries 500,000 to 700,000 clones, around 95% of them seen once, and the ten largest clones take 0.095% to 0.14%. V dropped 7 bases and J dropped 8; count of bases not matched to a gene: 8. The germline V gene has CDR1 SGHAT and CDR2 FQNNGV. The CDR3 consists of 13 residues. Naive CD8 cells lacked CD45RO, underwent positive selection for CCR7 and left out terminally differentiated effector memory CD45RA+ cells.

Sequenced material: naive CD8+ T cells sorted from blood. The chain links TRBV11-2 to TRBJ2-1; 7 positions agree with TRBD2. This TCR was sampled from a woman in her 30s in good health. CDR3 loop: CASKRRGVDEQFF. The CDR3 bases are TGTGCCAGCAAGAGACGGGGGGTCGATGAGCAGTTCTTC.